The rows below give T cell receptor beta chains drawn from one sample of a study of T cells after yellow fever vaccination. TCRdb itself ran the 5' RACE reads through MiXCR, one entry per CDR3 protein. The table shows approximately 610,000 distinct CDR3 sequences, with less than 20% occurring only once. The specimen comprised PBMCs, sampled 5 to 6 days after the first yellow fever vaccination. These receptors were collected from a man between 18 and 29 years old who received the YFV17D yellow fever vaccine. Both conserved end residues are part of each CDR3. A D gene is named only where the DNA matches it firmly. Clone size is not always given. Where it is, it says once, few, many or a class for expanded clones.

clone size | J gene | D gene | V gene | CDR3 protein | CDR3 DNA
few | TRBJ1-2 | . | TRBV5-5 | CASSLRRINYGYTF | TGTGCCAGCAGCTTGCGCAGGATAAACTATGGCTACACCTTC
many | TRBJ2-4 | . | TRBV12-3/TRBV12-4 | CASSFWDLAKNIQYF | TGTGCCAGCAGTTTTTGGGATCTAGCCAAAAACATTCAGTACTTC
. | TRBJ2-1 | . | TRBV5-1 | CASSFWGGGENEQFF | TGCGCCAGCAGCTTTTGGGGGGGCGGTGAGAATGAGCAGTTCTTC
few | TRBJ2-5 | TRBD2 | TRBV4-2 | CASSRTSGPDEETQYF | TGTGCCAGCAGCAGGACTAGCGGGCCCGACGAAGAGACCCAGTACTTC
. | TRBJ2-7 | TRBD1 | TRBV20-1 | CSGRTGGYEQYF | TGCAGTGGACGGACAGGGGGATACGAGCAGTACTTC
. | TRBJ2-5 | TRBD1 | TRBV5-5 | CASSLTGVGETQYF | TGTGCCAGCAGCTTAACAGGGGTAGGCGAGACCCAGTACTTC
few | TRBJ1-1 | . | TRBV7-8 | CASSPAVPGSTEAFF | TGTGCCAGCAGCCCCGCGGTGCCGGGGAGCACTGAAGCTTTCTTT
. | TRBJ1-6 | TRBD1 | TRBV7-9 | CASSLGGTAASPLHF | TGTGCCAGCAGCTTAGGGGGGACAGCCGCGTCACCCCTCCACTTT
few | TRBJ2-3 | . | TRBV9 | CASSGRVSADEMDTQYF | TGTGCCAGCAGCGGAAGGGTGTCGGCGGACGAGATGGATACGCAGTATTTT
. | TRBJ1-1 | . | TRBV7-2 | CASSPLLGRGDNTEVFF | TGTGCCAGCAGCCCGCTCCTTGGGAGGGGGGATAACACTGAAGTTTTCTTT
. | TRBJ2-2 | TRBD2 | TRBV12-3/TRBV12-4 | CASSFTSGGARELFF | TGTGCCAGCAGTTTCACTAGCGGGGGGGCCCGGGAGCTGTTTTTT
few | TRBJ1-2 | . | TRBV12-3/TRBV12-4 | CASSLVTRGRGGYTF | TGTGCCAGCAGTTTAGTCACCAGGGGTAGGGGTGGCTACACCTTC
many | TRBJ2-3 | TRBD2 | TRBV7-9 | CASSLMGQRGGDTQYF | TGTGCCAGCAGCTTAATGGGCCAGCGGGGGGGTGATACGCAGTATTTT
. | TRBJ2-1 | . | TRBV28 | CASSPLEEGTSNEQFF | TGTGCCAGCAGTCCACTCGAGGAGGGCACTAGCAATGAGCAGTTCTTC
. | TRBJ2-5 | . | TRBV4-1 | CASSQDEWGRETQYF | TGCGCCAGCAGCCAAGATGAATGGGGCCGAGAGACCCAGTACTTC
. | TRBJ1-4 | . | TRBV3-1 | CASSQRSEKLFF | TGTGCCAGCAGCCAGAGGAGTGAAAAACTGTTTTTT
. | TRBJ2-5 | TRBD2 | TRBV6-2/TRBV6-3 | CASRSGLAGQETQYF | TGTGCCAGCAGAAGCGGACTAGCGGGACAAGAGACCCAGTACTTC
many | TRBJ1-5 | . | TRBV4-2 | CASSQEETGDQPQHF | TGTGCCAGCAGCCAAGAAGAAACCGGGGATCAGCCCCAGCATTTT
few | TRBJ2-2 | . | TRBV24-1 | CATRGYTGELFF | TGTGCCACCCGGGGATACACCGGGGAGCTGTTTTTT
. | TRBJ2-3 | . | TRBV19 | CASSGPPFTDTQYF | TGTGCCAGTAGTGGCCCGCCTTTCACAGATACGCAGTATTTT
. | TRBJ2-3 | TRBD1 | TRBV5-1 | CATSGQGADTQYF | TGCGCTACCTCGGGACAGGGCGCAGATACGCAGTATTTT
. | TRBJ1-2 | TRBD1 | TRBV6-2/TRBV6-3 | CASIPGDRVGYTF | TGTGCCAGCATCCCCGGTGACAGGGTCGGCTACACCTTC
once | TRBJ2-5 | TRBD2 | TRBV15 | CATSKADSGGARETQYF | TGTGCCACCAGCAAAGCCGATAGCGGGGGGGCCCGGGAGACCCAGTACTTC
. | TRBJ1-5 | . | TRBV12-3/TRBV12-4 | CASSSSQGFRQPQHF | TGTGCCAGCAGCTCCAGTCAGGGATTCCGACAGCCCCAGCATTTT
few | TRBJ2-2 | . | TRBV5-1 | CASTTVGGTNTGELFF | TGCGCCAGCACCACGGTAGGTGGGACGAACACCGGGGAGCTGTTTTTT
many | TRBJ2-7 | . | TRBV7-9 | CASSGPGPLYEQYF | TGTGCCAGCAGCGGACCGGGTCCGCTCTACGAGCAGTACTTC
. | TRBJ2-2 | . | TRBV6-2/TRBV6-3 | CASSYSRDNVGSAGELFF | TGTGCCAGCAGTTACTCCCGGGACAACGTTGGGAGTGCCGGGGAGCTGTTTTTT
. | TRBJ1-4 | TRBD1 | TRBV7-2 | CASSADRGAEKLFF | TGTGCCAGCAGCGCGGACAGGGGGGCCGAAAAACTGTTTTTT
many | TRBJ2-1 | . | TRBV4-1 | CASSQEVSAVGQFF | TGCGCCAGCAGCCAAGAGGTCTCCGCGGTTGGGCAGTTCTTC
few | TRBJ1-5 | TRBD1 | TRBV5-6 | CASSLSGTAHNQPQHF | TGTGCCAGCAGCCTCTCAGGGACAGCGCACAATCAGCCCCAGCATTTT